This T cell receptor beta chain came from a study of CD8 T cells in ankylosing spondylitis. This clonotype was picked up many times. Its specificity is not known. Quantitative molecular-barcoded 5'-RACE generated the TCR beta libraries. One entry per CDR3 protein, called by TCRdb with MiXCR from the 5' RACE reads. The sample contains around 220,000 distinct CDR3 sequences, approximately 10% of which appear only once. Study outcomes and limitations: Previously reported in reactive arthritis synovial fluid and blood were some of the motif variants. Clones linked to disease, bearing a CD8+ phenotype, were relatively rare in peripheral blood. As reported, disease-linked clones showed significant enrichment in matched ankylosing spondylitis synovial fluid.

CDR3 length equals 14 residues. V dropped 6 bases and J dropped 4; count of bases not matched to a gene: 5. This clonotype originated in a male donor with ankylosing spondylitis or in good health (not recorded which). J is TRBJ1-5 and V is TRBV12-3 or TRBV12-4; 8 positions match TRBD1. Specimen: blood, either unsorted or a sorted T cell fraction (not recorded which). CDR3 loop: CASSPDRENQPQHF. DNA for the CDR3: TGTGCCAGCAGCCCGGACAGGGAGAATCAGCCCCAGCATTTT.